The source of this TCR beta chain is a study of T cells in Graves' hyperthyroidism and ophthalmopathy. This clonotype was counted at least ten times. RNA transcripts provided the source from which TCR beta CDR3 regions were amplified. First-round RT-PCR targeting the TCR CDR3 was performed with the HTBI primer set. One entry per CDR3 protein results from TCRdb running MiXCR on the multiplex PCR reads. The data show hundreds of thousands of distinct CDR3 sequences, under 20% seen once. Cells are PBMCs isolated from about 10 ml of fresh blood. After removal of 8 bases from V and 1 base from J, the junction contained 6 bases not matched to a gene. Germline V gene sequence: CDR1 GTSNPN, CDR2 SVGIG (reference sequence). This CDR3 has 13 amino acids.

Input material: blood. The clonotype was recovered from a young woman with Graves' hyperthyroidism. The V gene is TRBV30, the J gene TRBJ2-3, with TRBD2 matching 7 bases. CDR3 DNA sequence: TGTGCCAGCAGCGGGGCCGGCACAGATACGCAGTATTTT. The encoded protein is CASSGAGTDTQYF.